The 2 T cell receptor beta chains reported below all come from one sample, sequenced in a study of control samples from healthy donors and cancer patients. Generated by immunoSEQ multiplex PCR, the TCRdb table keeps only in-frame clones and is missing some. Altogether 120,000 or so clones are present, approximately 88% being singletons, with the ten largest covering almost 40%. The specimen was blood. These receptor sequences come from a man aged 50-59 years in good health.

The J gene is TRBJ1-2, the V gene TRBV12-3 or TRBV12-4; D call uncertain. V shed 10 bases and J shed 6 bases, with 15 bases lying between them. The CDR3 totals 12 residues. For the CDR3, the DNA is TGTGCCACGATACAGAGACCCAATGGCTACACCTTC. Its translation: CATIQRPNGYTF.

The gene calls are TRBV4-2 and TRBJ1-5; 10 bases are a match to TRBD1. The CDR3 covers 16 residues. The V gene's germline CDR1 is LGHNA and CDR2 YNFKEQ. The trim removed 1 base at V and 2 bases at J, leaving 2 bases unmatched. The DNA for the CDR3 is TGTGCCAGCAGCCAAGGGGACAGGGGTGGCAATCAGCCCCAGCATTTT. It yields the protein CASSQGDRGGNQPQHF.